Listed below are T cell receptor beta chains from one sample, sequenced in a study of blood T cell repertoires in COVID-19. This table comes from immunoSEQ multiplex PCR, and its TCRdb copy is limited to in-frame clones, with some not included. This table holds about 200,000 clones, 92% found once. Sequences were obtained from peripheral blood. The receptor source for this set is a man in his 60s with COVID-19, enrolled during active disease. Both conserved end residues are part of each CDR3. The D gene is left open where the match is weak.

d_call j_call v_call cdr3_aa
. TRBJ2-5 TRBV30 CAWSASRQFKTQYF
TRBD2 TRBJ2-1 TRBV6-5 CASSYYLAGGGNEQFF
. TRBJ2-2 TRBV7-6 CASSAVGRMNTGELFF
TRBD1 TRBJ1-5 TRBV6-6 CASSRDREQPQHF
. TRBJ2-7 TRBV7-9 CASSLVSREAQRQYF
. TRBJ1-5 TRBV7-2 CASSLAMGTGQPQHF
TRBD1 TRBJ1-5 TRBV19 CASRDRVDSQPQHF
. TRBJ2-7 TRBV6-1 CASSNTIYEQYF
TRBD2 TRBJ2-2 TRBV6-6 CASSPATSGRANTGELFF
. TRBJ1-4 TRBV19 CASTPHSATNEKLFF
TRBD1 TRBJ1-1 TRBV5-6 CASSGRDRANTEAFF
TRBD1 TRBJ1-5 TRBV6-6 CASSFRDSYQPQHF
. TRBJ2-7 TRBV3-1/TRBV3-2 CASSPRGRAHYEQYF
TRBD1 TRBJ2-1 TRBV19 CASSLLNTRQGNEQFF
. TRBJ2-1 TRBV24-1 CATSDPTRKDEQFF
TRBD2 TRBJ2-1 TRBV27 CASTGSGVSSYNEQFF
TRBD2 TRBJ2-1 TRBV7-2 CASSTGTSGGYYNEQFF
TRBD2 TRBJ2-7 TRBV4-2 CASSPGTIFDEQYF
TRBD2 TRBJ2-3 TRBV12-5 CASGDGLATFTGDTQYF
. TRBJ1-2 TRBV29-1 CSVGAGVVGGYTF
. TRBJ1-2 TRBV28 CASMSQAGSYGYTF
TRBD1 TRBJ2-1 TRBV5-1 CASSMGQPGNEQFF
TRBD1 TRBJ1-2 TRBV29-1 CSVTGTGYGYTF
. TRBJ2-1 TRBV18 CASSPSSGSYNEQFF
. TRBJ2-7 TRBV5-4 CASSLSGGNEQYF
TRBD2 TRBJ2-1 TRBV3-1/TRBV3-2 CASSPRPLAGGYNEQFF
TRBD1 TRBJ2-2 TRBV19 CASSNTGGSKTGELFF
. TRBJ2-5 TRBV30 CACLGCRGQETQYF
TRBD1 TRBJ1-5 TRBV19 CASTPFPDTGARGQPQHF
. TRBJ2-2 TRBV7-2 CANSGRGTGELFF